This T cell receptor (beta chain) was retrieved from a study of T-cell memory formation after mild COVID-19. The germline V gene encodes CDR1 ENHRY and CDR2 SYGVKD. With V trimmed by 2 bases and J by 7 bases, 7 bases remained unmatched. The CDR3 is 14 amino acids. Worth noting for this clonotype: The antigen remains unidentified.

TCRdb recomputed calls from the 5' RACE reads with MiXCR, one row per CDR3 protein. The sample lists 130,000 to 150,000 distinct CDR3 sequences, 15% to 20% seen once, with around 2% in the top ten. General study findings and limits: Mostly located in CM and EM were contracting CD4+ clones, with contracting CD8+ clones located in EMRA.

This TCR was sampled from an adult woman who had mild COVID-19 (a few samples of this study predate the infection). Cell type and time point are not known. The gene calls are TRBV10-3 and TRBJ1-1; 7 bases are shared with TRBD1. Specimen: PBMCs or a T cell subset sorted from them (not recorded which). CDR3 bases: TGTGCCATCAGTGAGAGACAGGGCGGCGATGAAGCTTTCTTT. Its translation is CAISERQGGDEAFF.